A selection of T cell receptor beta chains follows, all from one sample in a study of CD8+ T cells in alopecia areata. The method was immunoSEQ multiplex PCR; TCRdb's version includes in-frame clones alone and lacks a portion of them. The repertoire holds around 140,000 clones, around 87% seen once, with roughly 15% in the top ten. This sample comprised CD8+ T cells sorted from blood, obtained at week 0. These receptors all come from a human donor with alopecia areata. CDR3s include the opening cysteine and the closing phenylalanine or tryptophan. The D gene is left open where the match is weak. Only some rows state a clone size, as once, few, many or a class for expanded clones.

J gene	clone size	D gene	V gene	CDR3 protein	CDR3 DNA
TRBJ2-7	once	.	TRBV5-1	CASSLGHTAYEQYF	TGCGCCAGCAGCTTGGGACACACCGCCTACGAGCAGTACTTC
TRBJ1-1	few	.	TRBV29-1	CSVEDQLGGTTEAFF	TGCAGCGTTGAAGATCAGTTGGGGGGGACCACTGAAGCTTTCTTT
TRBJ2-1	.	.	TRBV2	CASSPPGPSHNEQFF	TGTGCCAGCAGTCCACCGGGACCTTCCCACAATGAGCAGTTCTTC
TRBJ1-2	.	.	TRBV6-1	CASSEIRRESYGYTF	TGTGCCAGCAGTGAAATACGGCGAGAATCCTATGGCTACACCTTC
TRBJ2-7	.	TRBD1	TRBV27	CASSPGQGAFIYF	TGTGCCAGCAGTCCCGGACAGGGGGCGTTTATTTACTTC
TRBJ2-3	.	.	TRBV4-1	CASSQETEGLVGTDTQYF	TGCGCCAGCAGCCAAGAAACTGAGGGGCTCGTGGGGACAGATACGCAGTATTTT
TRBJ2-7	once	.	TRBV14	CASRDDSYEQYF	TGTGCCAGCAGAGACGACTCCTACGAGCAGTACTTC
TRBJ2-7	.	.	TRBV6-5	CASSYDADSYEQYF	TGTGCCAGCAGTTACGATGCGGATTCCTACGAGCAGTACTTC
TRBJ2-7	.	.	TRBV28	CASSPGLSYEQYF	TGTGCCAGCAGTCCGGGGCTGTCCTACGAGCAGTACTTC
TRBJ2-1	.	TRBD1	TRBV29-1	CSVEGGRGQGYNEQFF	TGCAGCGTTGAAGGAGGCAGGGGGCAAGGCTACAATGAGCAGTTCTTC
TRBJ2-2	.	.	TRBV2	CARGPVNTGELFF	TGTGCCCGCGGGCCAGTTAACACCGGGGAGCTGTTTTTT
TRBJ2-4	.	TRBD2	TRBV6-5	CASSQDLAGKNIQYF	TGTGCCAGCAGTCAAGACCTAGCGGGGAAAAACATTCAGTACTTC
TRBJ1-1	.	.	TRBV7-8	CASSLSFGPTNTEAFF	TGTGCCAGCAGCTTAAGTTTCGGACCGACGAACACTGAAGCTTTCTTT
TRBJ2-7	.	.	TRBV2	CASSVAAYYEQYF	TGTGCCAGCAGTGTGGCAGCGTACTACGAGCAGTACTTC
TRBJ1-1	.	TRBD1	TRBV6-1	CASSRVNQGATEAFF	TGTGCCAGCAGTCGAGTAAACCAGGGGGCCACTGAAGCTTTCTTT
TRBJ2-1	few	TRBD1	TRBV29-1	CSAGQVLDNEQFF	TGCAGCGCCGGACAGGTGCTCGACAATGAGCAGTTCTTC
TRBJ1-2	.	.	TRBV29-1	CSVEERANYGYTF	TGCAGCGTTGAGGAGCGGGCTAACTATGGCTACACCTTC
TRBJ2-3	.	TRBD1	TRBV15	CATSDNWTGGFSDTQYF	TGTGCCACCAGCGATAATTGGACAGGGGGGTTTTCAGATACGCAGTATTTT
TRBJ1-5	.	.	TRBV7-8	CASSPGVGNQPQHF	TGTGCCAGCAGCCCGGGAGTGGGCAATCAGCCCCAGCATTTT
TRBJ1-1	once	.	TRBV4-2	CASTYGTRDGEAFF	TGTGCCAGCACCTACGGGACACGGGATGGAGAAGCTTTCTTT
TRBJ2-7	.	TRBD1	TRBV9	CASSLGQQNYEQYF	TGTGCCAGCAGCTTGGGACAGCAAAACTACGAGCAGTACTTC
TRBJ2-1	.	.	TRBV14	CASSQSTGTNNEQFF	TGTGCCAGCAGCCAATCTACCGGGACCAACAATGAGCAGTTCTTC